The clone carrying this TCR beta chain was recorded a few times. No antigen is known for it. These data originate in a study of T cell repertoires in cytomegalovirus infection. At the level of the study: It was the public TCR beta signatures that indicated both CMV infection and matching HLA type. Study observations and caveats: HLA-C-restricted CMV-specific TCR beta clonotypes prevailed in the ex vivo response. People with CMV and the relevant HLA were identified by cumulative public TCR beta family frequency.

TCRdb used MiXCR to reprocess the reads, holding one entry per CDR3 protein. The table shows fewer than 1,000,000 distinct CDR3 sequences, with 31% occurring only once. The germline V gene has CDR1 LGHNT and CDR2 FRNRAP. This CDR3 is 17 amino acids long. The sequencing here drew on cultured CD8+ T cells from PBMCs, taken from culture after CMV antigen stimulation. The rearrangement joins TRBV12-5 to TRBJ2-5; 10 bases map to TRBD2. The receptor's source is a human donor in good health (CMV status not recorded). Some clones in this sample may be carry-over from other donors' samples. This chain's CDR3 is CAHRPYPSGGYQETQYF. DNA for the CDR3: TGTGCCCACCGGCCGTATCCTAGCGGGGGCTACCAAGAGACCCAGTACTTC.